This T cell receptor (beta chain) derives from a study of blood T cell repertoires in COVID-19. Assay: immunoSEQ multiplex PCR; the TCRdb copy retains only in-frame clones and omits some. The sample yields about 480,000 clones, around 85% seen once. The germline V gene has CDR1 KGHSH and CDR2 LQKENI. CDR3 size: 14 residues. Trimming pared 1 base from V and 2 bases from J, leaving 8 bases between. V is TRBV18 and J is TRBJ1-2, with a possible D match to TRBD1 (5 bases). The sequencing sample was made of PBMCs or T cells enriched from blood (not recorded which). This TCR was sampled from a woman in her sixties who had recovered from COVID-19. The CDR3 DNA is TGTGCCAGCTCACCACAGCGGGGGAACTATGGCTACACCTTC. It yields the protein CASSPQRGNYGYTF.